This TCR beta chain appears in the sequencing data of a study of CD8 T cells in Susac syndrome. RNA was extracted with the RNeasy kit, and a quantity of roughly 0.5 to 1 ug was reverse transcribed using random hexamers. Amplification of TCR beta CDR3 by immunoSEQ multiplex PCR spanned 54 Vbeta and 13 Jbeta. From the immunoSEQ multiplex PCR reads, TCRdb called clonotypes with MiXCR, one entry per CDR3 protein. In the table there are more than 150,000 distinct CDR3 sequences, 85% to 95% of which are singletons. V was clipped by 6 bases and J by 4 bases, with 15 bases between them. Germline CDR1 and CDR2: SGHDT and YYEEEE. This CDR3 spans 14 amino acids.

This chain joins TRBV5-6 and TRBJ2-3; D gene uncertain. Sequencing was carried out using CD4+ T cells from PBMCs. The clonotype was recovered from a human donor with Susac syndrome. The CDR3 DNA is TGTGCCAGCACCCAACGTTTATTCCCAGATACGCAGTATTTT. Encoded protein: CASTQRLFPDTQYF.